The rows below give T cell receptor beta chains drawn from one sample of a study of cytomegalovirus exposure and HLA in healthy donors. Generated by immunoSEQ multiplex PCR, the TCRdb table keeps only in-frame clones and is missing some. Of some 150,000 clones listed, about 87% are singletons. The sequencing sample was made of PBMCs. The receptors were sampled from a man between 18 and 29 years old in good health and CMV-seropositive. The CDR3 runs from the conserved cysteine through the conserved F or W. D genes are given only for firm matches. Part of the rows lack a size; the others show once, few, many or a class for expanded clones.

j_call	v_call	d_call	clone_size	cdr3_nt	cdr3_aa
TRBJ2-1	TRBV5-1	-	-	TGCGCCAGCAGTGCGGGCTCCTACGGGGATGAGCAGTTCTTC	CASSAGSYGDEQFF
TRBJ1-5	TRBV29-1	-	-	TGCAGCGTTGGGGGAGATAGCAATCAGCCCCAGCATTTT	CSVGGDSNQPQHF
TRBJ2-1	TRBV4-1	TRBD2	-	TGCGCCAGCAGTCAGCTACTAGCGGGAGGATCCTACAATGAGCAGTTCTTC	CASSQLLAGGSYNEQFF
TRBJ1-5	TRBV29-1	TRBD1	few	TGCAGCGTCGCCGGGACAGGGAGACAGCCCCAGCATTTT	CSVAGTGRQPQHF
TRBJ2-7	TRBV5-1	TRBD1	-	TGCGCCAGCAGCGGGGGACAGGGGGCCGACGAGCAGTACTTC	CASSGGQGADEQYF
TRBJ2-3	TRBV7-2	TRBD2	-	TGTGCCAGCAGCCTCCCGACTAGCGGCACAGATACGCAGTATTTT	CASSLPTSGTDTQYF
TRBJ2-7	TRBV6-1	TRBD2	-	TGTGCCAGCAGTGGGACTAGCGGGCCCGTTAGTGAGCAGTACTTC	CASSGTSGPVSEQYF
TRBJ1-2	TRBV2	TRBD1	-	TGTGCCAGCAGCATGGACAGGATAGCTAACTATGGCTACACCTTC	CASSMDRIANYGYTF
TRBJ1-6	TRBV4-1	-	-	TGCGCCAGCAGCCAAGATGGAGTTCTCTATAATTCACCCCTCCACTTT	CASSQDGVLYNSPLHF
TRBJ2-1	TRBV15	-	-	TGTGCCACCAGCTGGACCGGGACTTCTATGCCTTCAAGCTCCTACAATGAGCAGTTCTTC	CATSWTGTSMPSSSYNEQFF
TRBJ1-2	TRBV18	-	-	TGTGCCACCTCCCCGAGGATCCCCGTGGATGGCTACACCTTC	CATSPRIPVDGYTF
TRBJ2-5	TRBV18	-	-	TGTGCCAGCTCACCCGGACAGTATCAAGAGACCCAGTACTTC	CASSPGQYQETQYF
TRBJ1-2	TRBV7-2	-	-	TGTGCCAGCAGCGTGCTCCAGGGGACGGTCGGCTACACCTTC	CASSVLQGTVGYTF
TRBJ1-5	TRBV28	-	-	TGTGCCAGCAGGCAAACCGTAGATAGTCAGCCCCAGCATTTT	CASRQTVDSQPQHF
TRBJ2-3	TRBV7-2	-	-	TGTGCCAGCAGGGGCATTGGAGGGACGCAGTATTTT	CASRGIGGTQYF
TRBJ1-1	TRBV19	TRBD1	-	TGTGCCAGTAAAGACAGGGGGCCGTCTGAAGCTTTCTTT	CASKDRGPSEAFF
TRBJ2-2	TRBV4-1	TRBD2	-	TGCGCCAGCAGCCCTCAAGCCCTAGCGGAGAACACCGGGGAGCTGTTTTTT	CASSPQALAENTGELFF
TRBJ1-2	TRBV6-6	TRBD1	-	TGTGCCAGCAGCCCGGACAGGGTGTCCGGCTACACCTTC	CASSPDRVSGYTF
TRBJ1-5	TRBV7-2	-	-	TGTGCCAGCAGCTTAAGCTCGGGGGGCAATCAGCCCCAGCATTTT	CASSLSSGGNQPQHF
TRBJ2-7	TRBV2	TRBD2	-	TGTGCCAGCAGTTTGTATCCACCTAGCGGGGGTTCCTACGAGCAGTACTTC	CASSLYPPSGGSYEQYF
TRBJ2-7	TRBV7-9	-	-	TGTGCCAGCAGCTTAGTAGGGGGTTACGAGCAGTACTTC	CASSLVGGYEQYF
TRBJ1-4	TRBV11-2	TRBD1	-	TGTGCCAGCAGCCTCGGGGACAGGGATTGGGAAAAACTGTTTTTT	CASSLGDRDWEKLFF
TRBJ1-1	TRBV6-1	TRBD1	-	TGTGCCAGCAGGTGGACAGGGGGCGCGGGAACTGAAGCTTTCTTT	CASRWTGGAGTEAFF
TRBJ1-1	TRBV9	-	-	TGTGCCAGCAGCGTAAGGGGGAACACTGAAGCTTTCTTT	CASSVRGNTEAFF
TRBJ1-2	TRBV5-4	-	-	TGTGCCAGCAGCGCCGCAGGGTCCGGCTACACCTTC	CASSAAGSGYTF
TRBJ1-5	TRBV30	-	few	TGTGCCTGGAGTGGAGGGTTCGGTCAGCCCCAGCATTTT	CAWSGGFGQPQHF
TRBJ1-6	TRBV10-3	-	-	TGTGCCATCAGTGGTTCGGGGGGGGCAAATAATTCACCCCTCCACTTT	CAISGSGGANNSPLHF
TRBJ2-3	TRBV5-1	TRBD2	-	TGCGCCAGTAGGGAAAGCGGGAGGGATGGAGATACGCAGTATTTT	CASRESGRDGDTQYF
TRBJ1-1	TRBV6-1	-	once	TGTGCCAGCAGTGAGTTCGTGGATTGGAGCACTGAAGCTTTCTTT	CASSEFVDWSTEAFF
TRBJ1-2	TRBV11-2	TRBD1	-	TGTGCCAGCAGGCTAACAGGACAGGGGGCCGTGTTGGGTGGCTACACCTTC	CASRLTGQGAVLGGYTF
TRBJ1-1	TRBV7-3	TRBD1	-	TGTGCCAGCAGCTTAGAGGGGGCGGTCACTGAAGCTTTCTTT	CASSLEGAVTEAFF
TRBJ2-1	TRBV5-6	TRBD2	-	TGTGCCAGCAGCGCTCTAGCGGCGAGCTCCTACAATGAGCAGTTCTTC	CASSALAASSYNEQFF
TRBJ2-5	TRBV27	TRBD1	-	TGTGCCAGCAGTTTATGGGACAGGGCACAGCCCCAGTACTTC	CASSLWDRAQPQYF
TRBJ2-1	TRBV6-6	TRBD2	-	TGTGCCAGCAGTTCGCATCAGCGGGAGGTGGTCCTCTTC	CASSSHQREVVLF
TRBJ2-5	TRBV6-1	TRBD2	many	TGTGCCAGCAGCACAGGGACTAGCGGGAGCGTGACCCAGTACTTC	CASSTGTSGSVTQYF
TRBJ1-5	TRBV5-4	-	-	TGTGCCAGCAGCTTGGGAGGGAGCAATCAGCCCCAGCATTTT	CASSLGGSNQPQHF
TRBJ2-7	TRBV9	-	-	TGTGCCAGCAGCGAGGGGCCCGGAAAGGGATCCCAAGGGTACGAGCAGTACTTC	CASSEGPGKGSQGYEQYF
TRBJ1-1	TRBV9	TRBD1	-	TGTGCCAGCAGCGCCCAGACAGGGGGCCTGAGCACTGAAGCTTTCTTT	CASSAQTGGLSTEAFF
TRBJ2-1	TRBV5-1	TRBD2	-	TGCGCCAGCAGCGCGGGACTAGAACTCTACAATGAGCAGTTCTTC	CASSAGLELYNEQFF
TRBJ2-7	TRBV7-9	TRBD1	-	TGTGCCAGCAGCAATACAGGGGTCCCCTACGAGCAGTACTTC	CASSNTGVPYEQYF
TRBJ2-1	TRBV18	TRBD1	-	TGTGCCAGCTCACCACAGCGGACAGGGGAGCAGTTCTTC	CASSPQRTGEQFF
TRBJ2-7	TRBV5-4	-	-	TGTGCCAGCAGAAGAGTGGAACAGCCAACCTACGAGCAGTACTTC	CASRRVEQPTYEQYF
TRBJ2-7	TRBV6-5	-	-	TGTGCCAGCAGTTACGACTTATACGAGCAGTACTTC	CASSYDLYEQYF
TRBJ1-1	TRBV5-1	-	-	TGCGCCAGCAGCTTGATCGGACAGAACACTGAAGCTTTCTTT	CASSLIGQNTEAFF
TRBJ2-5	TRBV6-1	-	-	TGTGCCACGCGGAGCCAAGAGACCCAGTACTTC	CATRSQETQYF
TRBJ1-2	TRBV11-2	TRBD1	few	TGTGCCAGCAGCGTGGACAGGTCGTATGGCTACACCTTC	CASSVDRSYGYTF
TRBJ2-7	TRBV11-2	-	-	TGTGCCAGCGCCCAGACTGGCTCCTACGAGCAGTACTTC	CASAQTGSYEQYF
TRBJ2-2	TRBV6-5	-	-	TGTGCCAGCAGTTACCGACAAGGCGTCGCCGGGGAGCTGTTTTTT	CASSYRQGVAGELFF
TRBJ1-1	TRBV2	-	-	TGTGCCAGCAGCAGAACCGTCTACACTGAAGCTTTCTTT	CASSRTVYTEAFF
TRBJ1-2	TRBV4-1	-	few	TGCGCCAGCAGCTCCTCGGCAGACAAGGACTATGGCTACACCTTC	CASSSSADKDYGYTF
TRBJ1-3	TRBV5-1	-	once	TGCGCCAGCAGCTTGGAACAGGCGCCCGACACCATATATTTT	CASSLEQAPDTIYF
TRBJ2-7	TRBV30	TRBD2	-	TGTGCCTGGACCAGACTAGCCGGGGGCGAGCAGTACTTC	CAWTRLAGGEQYF
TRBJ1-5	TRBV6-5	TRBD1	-	TGTGCCAGCAGCCCTCCCGGGACAGGGAATCAGCCCCAGCATTTT	CASSPPGTGNQPQHF
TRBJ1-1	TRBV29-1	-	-	TGCAGCGTTGATGCGGCGGGGGAAGCTTTCTTT	CSVDAAGEAFF